This TCR beta chain appears in the sequencing data of a study of blood T cell repertoires in COVID-19. As for the study in general: COVID-19 samples collected from the United States, Italy and Spain covered acute and convalescent phases. Sample material is recorded as cDNA or gDNA derived from T cells, B-cell-depleted T cells, or PBMCs.

Original methodology: Nucleated cell number was recorded as an estimate derived from reference gene primer amplification. The method was immunoSEQ multiplex PCR; TCRdb's version includes in-frame clones alone and lacks a portion of them. V and J calls and clone size are those listed in that table; D and trimming were worked out from the DNA. The top ten clones hold 4.5% to 5% of a sample with fewer than 120,000 clones, 70% to 90% of them seen once. This clonotype was obtained from a human donor in a cohort sampled during active COVID-19. Sequencing input: peripheral blood.

CDR3 sequence reads: CAWSVGLAGVETQYF. In DNA, the CDR3 is TGTGCCTGGAGTGTAGGGCTAGCGGGAGTGGAGACCCAGTACTTC. The chain links TRBV30 to TRBJ2-5, with 10 bases matching TRBD2. V trimming: 0 bases; J trimming: 5 bases; junction bases outside the gene matches: 6. CDR1 GTSNPN and CDR2 SVGIG come from the germline V gene (reference sequence). The CDR3 covers 15 residues.